The 21 T cell receptor beta chains given below trace back to one sample, sequenced in a study of T-cell reconstitution after alpha-beta-depleted transplantation in children (TCRdb year 2016). Libraries were made using PCR. Sequencing relied on an Illumina HiSeq 2500. To normalize quantification of the TCRbeta repertoire, the TCR libraries were built with molecular barcoding that relied on unique molecular identifiers. The public reads were quality trimmed at Q25 with fastp and then assembled into clones with MiXCR by TCRdb, keeping productive beta chains. Rows with one shared CDR3 protein collapse into an entry with the most common genes and DNA. This sample holds over 300,000 distinct CDR3 sequences; around 10% were observed only once. Together, the top ten hold 2% to 3% of the sample. The sample in question was PBMCs from the stem cell graft donor, obtained from the stem cell graft. The receptors derive from a human donor who donated a stem cell graft to a child with acute lymphoblastic leukemia.

This clonotype was detected many times. The V gene is TRBV6-5, the J gene TRBJ1-4, with 7 bases matching TRBD1. This CDR3 has 11 amino acids. Germline V gene sequence: CDR1 MNHEY, CDR2 SVGAGI. J was trimmed by 12 bases and V by 6 bases; bases with no gene match: 4. The CDR3 loop is CASRGQFQLFF. CDR3 bases: TGTGCCAGCAGGGGACAGTTTCAACTGTTTTTT.

The rearrangement joins TRBV20-1 to TRBJ2-1; a possible D gene is TRBD2 (6 bases). V was trimmed by 5 bases and J by 0 bases, leaving 11 bases between them. CDR1 and CDR2 from the germline V gene are DFQATT and SNEGSKA (reference sequence). The CDR3 spans 14 residues. The CDR3 region has the DNA TGCAGTGCTCGACGGGGGAGCTCCTACAATGAGCAGTTCTTC. Translated: CSARRGSSYNEQFF.

The chain uses TRBV19 and TRBJ1-5; TRBD1 might be the D (5 bases). Trimming shortened V by 10 bases and J by 0 bases, and 16 bases separated the two germline ends. This CDR3 is built from 15 residues. The germline CDR1 and CDR2 sequences are LNHDA and SQIVND (reference sequence). Here the CDR3 reads CATSWGGDSNQPQHF. The CDR3, as DNA: TGTGCCACCAGCTGGGGAGGGGATAGCAATCAGCCCCAGCATTTT.

This clonotype was recorded many times. This sequence joins TRBV14 and TRBJ2-1; D uncertain. CDR1 SGHDN and CDR2 FVKESK come from the germline V gene. Trimming shortened V by 0 bases and J by 4 bases, and 10 bases separated the two germline ends. The CDR3 sequence is 15 residues long. The CDR3 DNA reads as TGTGCCAGCAGCCAAGATACGTGGGTTTACAATGAGCAGTTCTTC. Residues: CASSQDTWVYNEQFF.

This rearrangement joins TRBV10-3 to TRBJ2-3; D gene uncertain. Trimming left V 1 base short and J 6 bases short, with 5 bases between. Germline V gives CDR1 ENHRY, CDR2 SYGVKD. This CDR3 is 12 amino acids long. The CDR3 region has the DNA TGTGCCATCAGTGAGTTTGTTGATACGCAGTATTTT. Translated: CAISEFVDTQYF.

This clonotype turned up a few times. The chain links TRBV5-1 to TRBJ2-2, with TRBD1 matching 9 bases. This CDR3 comprises 16 residues. Trimming took 4 bases from V and 4 from J; bases not matched to a gene: 8. The V gene's germline CDR1 is SGHRS and CDR2 YFSETQ. In DNA, the CDR3 is TGCGCCAGCAGCGCCGGGACAGGGCGCGCCACCGGGGAGCTGTTTTTT. This gives the protein CASSAGTGRATGELFF. Together with reference TRBV5-1 and TRBJ2-2, the CDR3 gives the full variable domain: KAGVTQTPRYLIKTRGQQVTLSCSPISGHRSVSWYQQTPGQGLQFLFEYFSETQRNKGNFPGRFSGRQFSNSRSEMNVSTLELGDSALYLCASSAGTGRATGELFFGEGSRLTVL.

This clonotype was observed a few times. The chain recombines TRBV20-1 with TRBJ2-1, with 7 bases aligning to TRBD2. The CDR3 spans 15 residues. CDR1 and CDR2 (germline): DFQATT, SNEGSKA (reference sequence). V gave up 3 bases and J gave up 3 bases; unmatched junction bases: 8. CDR3 nucleotides: TGCAGTGCTAGTAGGGCTAGCGGCTACTACAATGAGCAGTTCTTC. Its translation: CSASRASGYYNEQFF.

The J gene is TRBJ2-1, the V gene TRBV7-8; the D gene is possibly TRBD2 (6 bases). The CDR3 loop spans 15 amino acids. The V gene lost 2 bases and the J gene lost 0 bases, with 8 bases spanning the gap. Germline V gene data show CDR1 as SGHVS and CDR2 as FQNEAQ. CDR3 sequence: CASSLIAVSYNEQFF. In DNA, the CDR3 is TGTGCCAGCAGCTTAATAGCGGTCTCCTACAATGAGCAGTTCTTC.

The J gene is TRBJ2-1, the V gene TRBV5-1; tentatively, D is TRBD1 or TRBD2 (5 bases each). This CDR3 has 15 residues. Germline V lookup: CDR1 SGHRS, CDR2 YFSETQ. V was trimmed by 2 bases and J by 8 bases, leaving 17 bases between them. Here the CDR3 reads CASSFHGTAKDEQFF. The CDR3 nucleotides read TGCGCCAGCAGCTTCCACGGGACCGCTAAAGATGAGCAGTTCTTC.

The chain employs TRBV9 and TRBJ2-7, with 7 bases lining up with TRBD2. The ends lost 0 bases at V and 6 bases at J; junction bases unmatched: 9. Germline lookup yields CDR1 SGDLS and CDR2 YYNGEE. The CDR3 is 15 residues long. The DNA for the CDR3 is TGTGCCAGCAGCGTAGACCCTAGCGGTGACGGCGAGCAGTACTTC. It specifies CASSVDPSGDGEQYF. Drawing the rest from reference TRBV9 and TRBJ2-7, the complete variable domain is DSGVTQTPKHLITATGQRVTLRCSPRSGDLSVYWYQQSLDQGLQFLIQYYNGEERAKGNILERFSAQQFPDLHSELNLSSLELGDSALYFCASSVDPSGDGEQYFGPGTRLTVT.

A remark on this clonotype: Since the CDR3 does not end with the conserved phenylalanine or tryptophan, this likely comes from a read error. The V gene is TRBV4-3, the J gene TRBJ2-7; 7 bases line up with TRBD2. The CDR3 covers 16 residues. The trim removed 0 bases at V and 1 base at J, leaving 6 bases unmatched. Germline CDR1 is LGHNA and CDR2 is YSLEER. The CDR3 DNA follows: TGCGCCAGCAGCCAAGATATGGCTAGCGGTTCCTACGAGCAGTACTTG. This sequence encodes CASSQDMASGSYEQYL.

The CDR3: CASSPSMGGYYEQYF. The CDR3 nucleotides read TGTGCCAGCAGCCCGTCGATGGGCGGCTACTACGAGCAGTACTTC. The chain employs TRBV7-6 and TRBJ2-7; D is unclear. Trimming removed 5 bases at V and 3 bases at J, with 17 bases between. The germline V gene encodes CDR1 SGHVS and CDR2 FNYEAQ. The CDR3 consists of 15 residues.

The V and J genes are TRBV4-2 and TRBJ1-2, with no clear D. The CDR3 extends over 14 amino acids. Trimming cost V 4 bases and J 3 bases, with 12 bases left between them. Per the germline V gene, CDR1 is LGHNA and CDR2 is YNFKEQ. The CDR3 loop reads CASSPAPVDYGYTF. CDR3 sequence (DNA): TGTGCCAGCAGCCCAGCCCCTGTGGACTATGGCTACACCTTC.

This clonotype was recorded many times. The CDR3, as DNA: TGTGCCAGCGGTACAGAGACTAACTATGGCTACACCTTC. Its protein is CASGTETNYGYTF. The chain uses TRBV11-2 and TRBJ1-2; D gene uncertain. Trimming shortened V by 8 bases and J by 0 bases, and 10 bases separated the two germline ends. The CDR3 consists of 13 residues. CDR1 SGHAT and CDR2 FQNNGV come from the germline V gene. Variable domain in full (rest from reference TRBV11-2 and TRBJ1-2): EAGVAQSPRYKIIEKRQSVAFWCNPISGHATLYWYQQILGQGPKLLIQFQNNGVVDDSQLPKDRFSAERLKGVDSTLKIQPAKLEDSAVYLCASGTETNYGYTFGSGTRLTVV.

This clonotype was seen a few times. The rearrangement links TRBV4-2 to TRBJ2-7; D gene uncertain. V was cut by 2 bases and J by 5 bases, with 13 bases left in between. Germline lookup yields CDR1 LGHNA and CDR2 YNFKEQ. The CDR3 sequence is 14 residues long. The DNA of the CDR3 is TGTGCCAGCAGCCAATCGACCCAGGACGACGAGCAGTACTTC. Translated, it gives CASSQSTQDDEQYF.

This clonotype has a count of ten or more. The rearrangement joins TRBV2 to TRBJ2-1; maybe TRBD2 (6 bases). Deletions cut 10 bases from V and 6 bases from J, with 16 bases between. The CDR3 has 13 residues. Germline V gives CDR1 SNHLY, CDR2 FYNNEI. CDR3 bases: TGTGCCACGAGCCGGGAGCAACCCAATGAGCAGTTCTTC. As protein: CATSREQPNEQFF.

This chain connects TRBV20-1 to TRBJ1-5; the D is unclear. V dropped 6 bases and J dropped 0 bases, with 15 bases sitting between them. Per germline, CDR1 DFQATT and CDR2 SNEGSKA (reference sequence). The CDR3 covers 15 residues. This chain's CDR3 is CSAVGALYSNQPQHF. In DNA, the CDR3 is TGCAGTGCCGTCGGTGCCCTGTATAGCAATCAGCCCCAGCATTTT.

V is TRBV15 and J is TRBJ1-2; TRBD1 matches at 7 bases. Germline-derived CDR1 and CDR2 are LNHNV and YYDKDF (reference sequence). This CDR3 has 15 amino acids. The J segment lost 8 bases and the V segment lost 4 bases, leaving 13 bases of the junction unmatched. The CDR3 nucleotides read TGTGCCACCAGCACCGGGGACAGCCTCTCCCGGGGCTACACCTTC. Translation gives CATSTGDSLSRGYTF.

This clonotype came up a few times. The V call is TRBV29-1, the J call TRBJ2-3; a possible D gene is TRBD1 (6 bases). The CDR3 length is 16 residues. CDR1 and CDR2 from the germline V gene are SQVTM and ANQGSEA. Trimming stripped 0 bases from V and 4 bases from J, with 17 bases between. The CDR3 DNA reads as TGCAGCGTTGAAGACCTCGGTGGACAGACCTCAGATACGCAGTATTTT. The encoded protein is CSVEDLGGQTSDTQYF.

This clonotype was seen a few times. This sequence joins TRBV7-9 and TRBJ2-3; TRBD1 agrees at 7 bases. CDR3 size: 15 residues. V gave up 5 bases and J gave up 4 bases; unmatched junction bases: 9. Germline CDR1 reads SEHNR; CDR2 reads FQNEAQ (reference sequence). The CDR3 coding sequence is TGTGCCAGCAGCCAGGGGGACCGGAGAGCAGATACGCAGTATTTT. Amino acid sequence: CASSQGDRRADTQYF. The full variable domain, with the rest looked up from reference TRBV7-9 and TRBJ2-3, is DTGVSQNPRHKITKRGQNVTFRCDPISEHNRLYWYRQTLGQGPEFLTYFQNEAQLEKSRLLSDRFSAERPKGSFSTLEIQRTEQGDSAMYLCASSQGDRRADTQYFGPGTRLTVL.

This clonotype has a count of ten or more. A read error may account for a junction end that differs from germline. J is TRBJ2-6 and V is TRBV20-1; no clear D gene. Looked up from germline, CDR1 is DFQATT and CDR2 is SNEGSKA (reference sequence). The CDR3 runs 14 residues. CDR3 in amino acids: CSARGFSGANVLTF. CDR3 DNA: TGCAGTGCTAGAGGGTTCTCTGGTGCCAACGTCCTGACTTTC.